The present entry profiles one T cell receptor beta chain with its context. This CDR3 contains 16 residues. V lost 3 bases to trimming and J lost 2 bases; unmatched junction nucleotides: 6. CDR1 is KGHDR and CDR2 is SFDVKD in the germline V gene. The data belong to a study of blood T cell repertoires in COVID-19. Study-level information: Acute and convalescent COVID-19 samples came from the United States, Italy and Spain. T cells, B-cell-depleted T cells, or PBMCs supplied cDNA or gDNA.

In the original workflow: By means of reference gene primer amplification, nucleated cell counts were estimated. The repertoire was sequenced with immunoSEQ multiplex PCR; TCRdb's copy has only in-frame clones and lacks some. V and J calls and clone size are those listed in that table; D and trimming were worked out from the DNA. The sample includes around 170,000 clones, approximately 86% of them seen just once. The origin of this receptor is a man over 45 with active or convalescent COVID-19. Sequenced: peripheral blood. V gene TRBV24-1 combines with J gene TRBJ2-3; 8 bases map to TRBD2. In DNA form, the CDR3 reads TGTGCCACCAGTGATGCGGTAGCGGGGAACACAGATACGCAGTATTTT. Translation: CATSDAVAGNTDTQYF.